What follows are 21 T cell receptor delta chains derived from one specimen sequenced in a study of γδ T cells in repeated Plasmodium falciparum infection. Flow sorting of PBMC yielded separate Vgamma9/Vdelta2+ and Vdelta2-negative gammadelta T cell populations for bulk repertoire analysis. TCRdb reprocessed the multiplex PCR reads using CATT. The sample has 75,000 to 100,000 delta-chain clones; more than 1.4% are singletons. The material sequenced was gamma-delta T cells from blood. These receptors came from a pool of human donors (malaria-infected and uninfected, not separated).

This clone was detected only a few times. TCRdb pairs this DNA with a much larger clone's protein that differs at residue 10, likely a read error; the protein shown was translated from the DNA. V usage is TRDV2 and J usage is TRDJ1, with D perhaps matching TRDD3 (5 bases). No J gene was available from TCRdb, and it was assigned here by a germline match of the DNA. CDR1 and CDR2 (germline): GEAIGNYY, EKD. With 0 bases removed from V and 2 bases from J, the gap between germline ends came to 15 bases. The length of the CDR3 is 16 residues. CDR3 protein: CACDTVGHRKTDKLIF. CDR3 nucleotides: TGTGCCTGTGACACCGTGGGGCATCGCAAGACCGATAAACTCATCTTT.

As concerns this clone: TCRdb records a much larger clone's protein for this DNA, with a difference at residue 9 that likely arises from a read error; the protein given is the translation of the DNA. The CDR3 region is CACDTVTGRYGAPTDKLIF. CDR3 bases: TGTGCCTGTGACACCGTTACTGGGAGATATGGGGCCCCCACCGATAAACTCATCTTT. The rearrangement links TRDV2 to TRDJ1; a possible D gene is TRDD3 (6 bases). Here the J gene was assigned by germline matching of the DNA, as TCRdb has none. Looked up from germline, CDR1 is GEAIGNYY and CDR2 is EKD. The CDR3 totals 19 residues. V was cut by 0 bases and J by 1 base, with 23 bases left in between.

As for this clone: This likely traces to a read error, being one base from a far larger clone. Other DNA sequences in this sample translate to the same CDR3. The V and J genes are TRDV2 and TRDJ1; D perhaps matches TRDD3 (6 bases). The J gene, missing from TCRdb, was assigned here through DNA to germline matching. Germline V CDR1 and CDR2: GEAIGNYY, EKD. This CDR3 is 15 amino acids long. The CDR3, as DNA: TGCGCCTGTGACGTGGTGGGGGGCCAAGGCGATAAACTCATCTTT. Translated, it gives CACDVVGGQGDKLIF.

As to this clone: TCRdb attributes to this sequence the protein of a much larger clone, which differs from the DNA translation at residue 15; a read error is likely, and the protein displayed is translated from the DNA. The CDR3 DNA is TGTGCTCTTGGGGAAAGTTTAGGGTGGGGGATACGGTCCGGTGACGATAAACTCATCTTT. Translating gives CALGESLGWGIRSGDDKLIF. V is TRDV1 and J is TRDJ1, with 11 positions matching TRDD3. TCRdb gives no J gene; it was assigned here by matching the DNA to germline. The V gene end was trimmed by 2 bases and the J gene end by 4 bases; junction bases not matched to a gene: 18. The CDR3 spans 20 residues. Germline V gives CDR1 TSWWSYY, CDR2 QGS.

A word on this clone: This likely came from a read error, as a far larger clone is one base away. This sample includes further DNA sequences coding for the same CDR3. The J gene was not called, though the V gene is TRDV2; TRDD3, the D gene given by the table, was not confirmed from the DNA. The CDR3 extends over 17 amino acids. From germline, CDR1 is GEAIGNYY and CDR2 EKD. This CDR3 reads CACDTLGDTNLTAQLFF. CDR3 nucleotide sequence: TGTGCCTGTGACACTCTGGGGGATACAAATTTGACAGCACAACTCTTCTTC.

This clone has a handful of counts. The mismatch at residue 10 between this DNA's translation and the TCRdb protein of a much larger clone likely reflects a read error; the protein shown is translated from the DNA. CDR3 sequence (DNA): TGTGCCTGTGACACTGGCCCTATTTCCAGCAAAGTACTGGGGGATACGCTAAACTCCGATAAACTCATCTTT. The encoded protein is CACDTGPISSKVLGDTLNSDKLIF. V gene TRDV2 combines with J gene TRDJ1, with 13 bases lining up with TRDD3. Matching the DNA to germline supplied the J gene, which TCRdb does not give. V lost 1 base and J lost 3; bases outside the gene matches: 28. Germline V gene data show CDR1 as GEAIGNYY and CDR2 as EKD. The length of the CDR3 is 24 residues.

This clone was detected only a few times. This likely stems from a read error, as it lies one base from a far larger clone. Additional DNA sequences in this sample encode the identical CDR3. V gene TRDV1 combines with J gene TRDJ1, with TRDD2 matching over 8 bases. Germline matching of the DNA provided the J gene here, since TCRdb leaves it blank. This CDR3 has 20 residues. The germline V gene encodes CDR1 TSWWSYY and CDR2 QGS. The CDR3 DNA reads TGTGCTCTTGGGGAAGGGGCCTTCCTAGGGATGGCTGGGTACACCGACAAACTCATCTTT. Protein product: CALGEGAFLGMAGYTDKLIF.

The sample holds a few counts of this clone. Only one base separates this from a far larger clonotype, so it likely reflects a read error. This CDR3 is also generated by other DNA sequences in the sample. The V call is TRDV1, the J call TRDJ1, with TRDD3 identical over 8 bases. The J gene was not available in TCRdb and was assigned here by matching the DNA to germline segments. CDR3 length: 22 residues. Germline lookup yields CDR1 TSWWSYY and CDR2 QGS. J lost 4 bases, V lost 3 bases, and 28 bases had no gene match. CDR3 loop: CALGEATRWGICCPLTGDKLIF. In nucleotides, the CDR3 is TGTGCTCTTGGGGAGGCTACGAGATGGGGGATTTGCTGCCCGTTGACTGGCGATAAACTCATCTTT.

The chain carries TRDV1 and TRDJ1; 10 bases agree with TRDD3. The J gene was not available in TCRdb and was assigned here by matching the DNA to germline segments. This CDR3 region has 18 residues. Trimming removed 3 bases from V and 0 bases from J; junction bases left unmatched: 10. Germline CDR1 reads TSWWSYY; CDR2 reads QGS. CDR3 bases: TGTGCTCTTGGGGATTATCGTCTGGGGGATAGGGACACCGATAAACTCATCTTT. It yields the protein CALGDYRLGDRDTDKLIF.

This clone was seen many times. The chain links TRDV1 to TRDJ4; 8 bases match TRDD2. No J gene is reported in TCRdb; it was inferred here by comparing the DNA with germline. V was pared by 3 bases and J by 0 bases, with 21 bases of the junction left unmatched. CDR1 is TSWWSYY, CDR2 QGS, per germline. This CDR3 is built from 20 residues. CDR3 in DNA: TGTGCTCTTGGGGACTCTTCCTACGTGAGAGTCTGGGGCGAGGCCAGACCCCTGATCTTT. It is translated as CALGDSSYVRVWGEARPLIF.

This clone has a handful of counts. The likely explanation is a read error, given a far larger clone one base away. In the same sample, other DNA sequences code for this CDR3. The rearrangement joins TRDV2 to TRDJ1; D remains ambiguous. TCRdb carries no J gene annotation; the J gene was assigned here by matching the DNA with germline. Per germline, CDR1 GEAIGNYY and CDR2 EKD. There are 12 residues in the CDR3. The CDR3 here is CACDTGSGKLIF. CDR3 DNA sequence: TGTGCCTGCGACACCGGGTCAGGTAAACTCATCTTT.

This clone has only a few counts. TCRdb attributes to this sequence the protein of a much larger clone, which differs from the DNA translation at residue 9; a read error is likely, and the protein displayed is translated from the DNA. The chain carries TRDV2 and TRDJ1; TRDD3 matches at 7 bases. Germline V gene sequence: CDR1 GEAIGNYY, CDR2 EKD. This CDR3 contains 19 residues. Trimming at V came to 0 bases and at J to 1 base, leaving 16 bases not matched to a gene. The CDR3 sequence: CACDTRTGEYSTFTDKLIF. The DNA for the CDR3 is TGTGCCTGTGACACCCGTACTGGGGAATACTCAACCTTCACCGATAAACTCATCTTT.

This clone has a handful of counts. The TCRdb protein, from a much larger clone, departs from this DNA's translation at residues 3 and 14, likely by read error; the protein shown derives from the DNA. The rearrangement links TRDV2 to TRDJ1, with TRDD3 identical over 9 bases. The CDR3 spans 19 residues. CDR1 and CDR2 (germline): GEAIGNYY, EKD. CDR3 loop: CASDTLGLGENVWADKLIF. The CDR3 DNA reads TGTGCCAGTGACACCCTAGGACTGGGGGAGAACGTTTGGGCCGATAAACTCATCTTT.

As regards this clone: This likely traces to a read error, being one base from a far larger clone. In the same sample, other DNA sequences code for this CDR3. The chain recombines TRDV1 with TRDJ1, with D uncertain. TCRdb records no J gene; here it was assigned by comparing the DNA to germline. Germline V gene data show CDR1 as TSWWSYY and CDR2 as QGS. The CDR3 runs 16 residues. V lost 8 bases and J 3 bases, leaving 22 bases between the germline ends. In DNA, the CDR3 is TGTGCTCTTCTGACCGCAACAAGGAGCTCGGCCGATAAACTCATCTTT. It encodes CALLTATRSSADKLIF.

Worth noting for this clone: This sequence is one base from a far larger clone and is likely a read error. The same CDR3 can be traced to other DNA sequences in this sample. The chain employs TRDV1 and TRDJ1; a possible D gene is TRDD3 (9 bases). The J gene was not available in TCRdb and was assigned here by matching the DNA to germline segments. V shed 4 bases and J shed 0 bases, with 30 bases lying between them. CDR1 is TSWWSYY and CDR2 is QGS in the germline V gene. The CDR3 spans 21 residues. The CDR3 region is CALGGAFLSRTGGKYTDKLIF. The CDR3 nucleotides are TGTGCTCTTGGGGGGGCCTTCCTAAGCCGCACTGGGGGAAAGTACACCGATAAACTCATCTTT.

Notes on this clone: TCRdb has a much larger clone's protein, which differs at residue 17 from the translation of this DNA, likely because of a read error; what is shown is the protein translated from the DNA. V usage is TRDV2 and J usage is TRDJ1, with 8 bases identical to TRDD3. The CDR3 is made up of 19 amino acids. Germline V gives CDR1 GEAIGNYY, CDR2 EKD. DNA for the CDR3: TGTGCCTGTGACTCCGTTAGCCCTACCGGGGATACCTTATCCGATAAACCCATCTTC. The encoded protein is CACDSVSPTGDTLSDKPIF.

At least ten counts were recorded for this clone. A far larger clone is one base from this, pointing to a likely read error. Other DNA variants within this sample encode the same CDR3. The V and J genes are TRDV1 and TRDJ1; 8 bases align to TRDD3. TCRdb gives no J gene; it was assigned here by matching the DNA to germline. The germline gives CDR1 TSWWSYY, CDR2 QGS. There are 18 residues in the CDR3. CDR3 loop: CALGDRDGRGIIGYKLIF. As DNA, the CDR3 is TGTGCTCTCGGGGACAGGGACGGAAGGGGGATAATCGGGTATAAACTCATCTTT.

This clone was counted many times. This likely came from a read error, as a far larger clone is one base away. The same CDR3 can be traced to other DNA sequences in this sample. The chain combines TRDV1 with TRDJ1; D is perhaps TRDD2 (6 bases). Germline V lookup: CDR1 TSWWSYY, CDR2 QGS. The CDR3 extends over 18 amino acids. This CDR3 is CALGELVLPVAGPDKLIF. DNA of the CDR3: TGCGCTCTTGGGGAATTAGTCCTACCCGTTGCGGGACCCGATAAACTCATCTTT.

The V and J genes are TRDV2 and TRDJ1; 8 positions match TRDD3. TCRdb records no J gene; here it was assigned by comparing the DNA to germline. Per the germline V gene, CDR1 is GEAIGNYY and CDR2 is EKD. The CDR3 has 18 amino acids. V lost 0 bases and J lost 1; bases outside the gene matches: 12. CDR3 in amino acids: CACDTVTGGYGSTDKLIF. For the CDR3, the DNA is TGTGCCTGTGACACCGTTACTGGGGGGTACGGAAGCACCGATAAACTCATCTTT.

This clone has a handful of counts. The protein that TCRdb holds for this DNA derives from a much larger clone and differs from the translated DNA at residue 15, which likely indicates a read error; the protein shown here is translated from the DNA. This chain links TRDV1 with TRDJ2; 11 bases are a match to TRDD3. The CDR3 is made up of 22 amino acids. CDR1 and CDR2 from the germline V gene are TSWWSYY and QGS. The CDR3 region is CALGSNRPSPYWGINLTAQLFF. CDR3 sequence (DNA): TGTGCTCTTGGGAGCAACCGGCCTTCCCCTTACTGGGGGATAAATTTGACGGCACAACTCTTCTTT.

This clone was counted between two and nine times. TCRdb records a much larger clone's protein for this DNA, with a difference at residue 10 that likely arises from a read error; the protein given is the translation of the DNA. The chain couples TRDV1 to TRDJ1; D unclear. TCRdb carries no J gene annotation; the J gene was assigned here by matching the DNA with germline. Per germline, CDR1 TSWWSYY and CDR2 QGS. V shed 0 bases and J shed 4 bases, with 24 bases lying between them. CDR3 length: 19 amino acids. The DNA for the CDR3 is TGTGCTCTTGGGGAACTGGGAAAATGGCGGGCCTCCCGGGACGATAAACTCATCTTT. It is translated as CALGELGKWRASRDDKLIF.